These 27 T cell receptor beta chains share one sample of origin, sequenced in a study of identical twins. MiXCR was run by TCRdb on the 5' RACE reads, yielding one entry per CDR3 protein. The data contain approximately 620,000 distinct CDR3 sequences, roughly 8% of them singletons. Separately, the same data were catalogued under a study of yellow fever vaccine responses in identical twins.

The sample was PBMCs. The receptor set was obtained from a woman aged 18-35 years in good health.

This clonotype appeared a few times. V usage is TRBV12-3 or TRBV12-4 and J usage is TRBJ2-3; tentatively, D is TRBD1 or TRBD2 (6 bases each). This CDR3 is 17 amino acids long. V lost 5 bases and J lost 0, with 18 bases in between. DNA of the CDR3: TGTGCCAGCAGTCTTCCTAGGGGGGTTTCTAGCACAGATACGCAGTATTTT. It is translated as CASSLPRGVSSTDTQYF.

The table lists this clonotype with many counts. The rearrangement joins TRBV28 to TRBJ2-1; 9 nucleotides line up with TRBD2. Germline CDR1 and CDR2: MDHEN and SYDVKM. V was clipped by 3 bases and J by 8 bases; unmatched bases: 11. The CDR3 loop spans 16 amino acids. The CDR3 here is CASSLESLGGRDEQFF. The CDR3, as DNA: TGTGCCAGCAGTTTGGAAAGTCTCGGCGGGAGGGATGAGCAGTTCTTC.

The rearrangement links TRBV6-5 to TRBJ2-2, with D unclear. The germline V gene encodes CDR1 MNHEY and CDR2 SVGAGI. The CDR3 covers 16 residues. The germline V and J ends were trimmed by 2 bases and 0 bases, with 10 bases remaining between them. CDR3 amino acids: CASSYPRSPNTGELFF. The CDR3, as DNA: TGTGCCAGCAGTTACCCCCGGAGCCCGAACACCGGGGAGCTGTTTTTT.

The V gene is TRBV4-1, the J gene TRBJ2-2; D ambiguous. Trimming took off 3 bases at V and 1 base at J, with 6 bases between the two ends. The CDR3 loop spans 14 amino acids. Germline CDR1 and CDR2: MGHRA and YSYEKL. CDR3 loop: CASSHAQNTGELFF. The CDR3, as DNA: TGCGCCAGCAGCCACGCTCAGAACACCGGGGAGCTGTTTTTT.

This clonotype was seen only a few times. The CDR3 sequence: CASSPQRDLETQYF. DNA of the CDR3: TGTGCCAGCTCACCACAACGGGACCTAGAGACCCAGTACTTC. The J gene is TRBJ2-5, the V gene TRBV18; D possibly matches TRBD1 or TRBD2 (5 bases each). Germline V gives CDR1 KGHSH, CDR2 LQKENI. Deletions cut 1 base from V and 4 bases from J, with 10 bases between. The CDR3 length is 14 residues. Filled out from reference TRBV18 and TRBJ2-5, the complete variable domain reads NAGVMQNPRHLVRRRGQEARLRCSPMKGHSHVYWYRQLPEEGLKFMVYLQKENIIDESGMPKERFSAEFPKEGPSILRIQQVVRGDSAAYFCASSPQRDLETQYFGPGTRLLVL.

The chain combines TRBV11-2 with TRBJ2-6; 11 bases are shared with TRBD1. After removal of 5 bases from V and 3 bases from J, the junction contained 9 bases not matched to a gene. The CDR3 spans 18 residues. CDR1 is SGHAT, CDR2 FQNNGV, per germline. This CDR3 is CASSQGQGVFRGANVLTF. DNA for the CDR3: TGTGCCAGCAGCCAGGGACAGGGGGTATTTCGTGGGGCCAACGTCCTGACTTTC.

This clonotype was counted at least ten times. The V gene is TRBV29-1, the J gene TRBJ2-1; no reliable D call. The V end was cut by 4 bases, the J end by 0 bases, with 13 bases between. Germline V lookup: CDR1 SQVTM, CDR2 ANQGSEA. This CDR3 is built from 15 residues. The CDR3 loop reads CSVVSAVSSYNEQFF. The CDR3 DNA reads TGCAGCGTTGTTAGTGCGGTTTCCTCCTACAATGAGCAGTTCTTC.

This clonotype was seen many times. This rearrangement joins TRBV5-1 to TRBJ2-3; 7 bases align to TRBD2. The CDR3 is made up of 14 amino acids. Germline V gene sequence: CDR1 SGHRS, CDR2 YFSETQ. V lost 2 bases and J lost 3; bases outside the gene matches: 3. In DNA, the CDR3 is TGCGCCAGCAGCTTTGGACTAGAGACAGATACGCAGTATTTT. Its protein is CASSFGLETDTQYF.

This clonotype was picked up a small number of times. The chain carries TRBV19 and TRBJ2-1, with D maybe TRBD2 (6 bases). Germline V lookup: CDR1 LNHDA, CDR2 SQIVND (reference sequence). CDR3 size: 17 residues. V shed 1 base and J shed 2 bases, with 15 bases lying between them. The chain's CDR3 is CASSIAGGTAPYNEQFF. The CDR3 DNA sequence: TGTGCCAGTAGTATAGCGGGCGGGACGGCCCCCTACAATGAGCAGTTCTTC.

This clonotype was observed a handful of times. The chain combines TRBV5-8 with TRBJ2-7; TRBD2 might be the D (5 bases). The length of the CDR3 is 16 residues. The V gene lost 0 bases and the J gene lost 2 bases, with 15 bases spanning the gap. Germline V gene lookup returns CDR1 SGHTS and CDR2 YDEGEE. The CDR3 here is CASSLVIRTSTYEQYF. The DNA of the CDR3 is TGTGCCAGCAGCTTGGTGATCCGGACTTCCACCTACGAGCAGTACTTC.

This clonotype was counted many times. The rearrangement joins TRBV12-3 or TRBV12-4 to TRBJ1-2; 8 bases are a match to TRBD1. This CDR3 contains 13 residues. The J segment lost 8 bases and the V segment lost 5 bases, leaving 7 bases of the junction unmatched. CDR3 coding DNA: TGTGCCAGCAGTGCGAGCAGGGGGCTAGGCTACACCTTC. This codes for CASSASRGLGYTF.

This clonotype has a handful of counts. The rearrangement joins TRBV5-1 to TRBJ1-1, with no clear D. Germline lookup yields CDR1 SGHRS and CDR2 YFSETQ. Trimming cost V 0 bases and J 0 bases, with 12 bases left between them. The CDR3 has 16 residues. The CDR3 DNA reads as TGCGCCAGCAGCTTGGAGCCAGCCTTCATGAACACTGAAGCTTTCTTT. Translated: CASSLEPAFMNTEAFF.

V usage is TRBV27 and J usage is TRBJ2-1, with D possibly called TRBD1 or TRBD2 (6 bases each). V lost 1 base and J 1 base, leaving 11 bases between the germline ends. CDR3 length: 16 residues. Germline CDR1 and CDR2: MNHEY and SMNVEV (reference sequence). CDR3 loop: CASSLWGAGSYNEQFF. Written as DNA, the CDR3 is TGTGCCAGCAGTTTATGGGGGGCCGGGTCCTACAATGAGCAGTTCTTC.

This clonotype turned up a few times. The chain combines TRBV10-3 with TRBJ2-5, with D possibly matching TRBD1 (5 bases). The germline gives CDR1 ENHRY, CDR2 SYGVKD. There are 13 residues in the CDR3. V lost 3 bases and J lost 4, with 9 bases in between. Here the CDR3 DNA reads TGTGCCATCAGTGAACAGGTACCAGAGACCCAGTACTTC. This translates into CAISEQVPETQYF.

This clonotype was found a few times. The gene calls are TRBV30 and TRBJ2-7; D is perhaps TRBD2 (6 bases). V dropped 2 bases and J dropped 9 bases, with 14 bases sitting between them. CDR1 is GTSNPN and CDR2 is SVGIG in the germline V gene (reference sequence). CDR3 length: 12 amino acids. The CDR3 sequence is CAWSPDAGWQYF. The CDR3 bases are TGTGCCTGGAGTCCGGACGCGGGGTGGCAGTACTTC.

The V call is TRBV24-1, the J call TRBJ2-3; D is ambiguous. The CDR3 is made up of 15 amino acids. The germline CDR1 and CDR2 sequences are KGHDR and SFDVKD. V lost 4 bases and J 2 bases, leaving 12 bases between the germline ends. DNA for the CDR3: TGTGCCACCAGTGACTTAGACGGATACACAGATACGCAGTATTTT. As protein: CATSDLDGYTDTQYF.

Ten or more counts support this clonotype. This chain joins TRBV10-3 and TRBJ2-5; perhaps TRBD2 as D (7 bases). The CDR3 runs to 15 residues. The V gene lost 3 bases and the J gene lost 4 bases, with 15 bases spanning the gap. Germline V lookup: CDR1 ENHRY, CDR2 SYGVKD. CDR3 sequence: CAISELGGGRETQYF. The CDR3 DNA follows: TGTGCCATCAGTGAATTGGGAGGGGGAAGAGAGACCCAGTACTTC.

At least ten counts were recorded for this clonotype. The chain couples TRBV4-2 to TRBJ2-6; no clear D. Germline V lookup: CDR1 LGHNA, CDR2 YNFKEQ. The CDR3 extends over 15 amino acids. The V end was cut by 2 bases, the J end by 3 bases, with 8 bases between. CDR3 nucleotide sequence: TGTGCCAGCAGCCAACCTGGTAGTGGGGCCAACGTCCTGACTTTC. Amino acids: CASSQPGSGANVLTF.

This clonotype was picked up a small number of times. The rearrangement links TRBV4-3 to TRBJ2-1; perhaps TRBD2 as D (6 bases). The CDR3 covers 18 residues. The V end lost 4 bases, the J end lost 8 bases, and 27 bases lay between the germline ends. The V gene's germline CDR1 is LGHNA and CDR2 YSLEER. CDR3 nucleotides: TGCGCCAGCAGCCGGCTAATAGGGAGGAGGGTCGCCCCCCATGAGCAGTTCTTC. Its translation is CASSRLIGRRVAPHEQFF.

This clonotype came up a few times. This rearrangement joins TRBV6-5 to TRBJ1-2; 7 nucleotides agree with TRBD1. After removal of 7 bases from V and 8 bases from J, the junction contained 7 bases not matched to a gene. The CDR3 is 12 amino acids. Per the germline V gene, CDR1 is MNHEY and CDR2 is SVGAGI. The CDR3 DNA reads TGTGCCAGCATTACAACAGGGGCCGGCTACACCTTC. Amino acids: CASITTGAGYTF.

The J gene is TRBJ2-1, the V gene TRBV12-5; weak D call: TRBD2 (6 bases). Trimming removed 4 bases at V and 4 bases at J, with 23 bases between. From germline, CDR1 is LGHNT and CDR2 FRNRAP. The CDR3 has 18 residues. For the CDR3, the DNA is TGTGCTAGTGGTTCCTCAGGGTCCGGAGGGCCACGGTACAATGAGCAGTTCTTC. It is translated as CASGSSGSGGPRYNEQFF.

The chain joins TRBV28 to TRBJ2-7, with 9 bases fitting TRBD1. With 0 bases clipped from V and 6 bases from J, the junction kept 6 bases outside the gene matches. Germline V lookup: CDR1 MDHEN, CDR2 SYDVKM. The CDR3 loop spans 15 amino acids. In nucleotides, the CDR3 is TGTGCCAGCAGTTTATGGGGACAGGGTTCGCGCGAGCAGTACTTC. Translation gives CASSLWGQGSREQYF.

This clonotype was counted only a few times. This sequence may be a read error, since a much larger clone differs from it by one base. The chain combines TRBV7-2 with TRBJ2-7, with D perhaps TRBD1 (6 bases). The V and J ends lost 1 base and 2 bases respectively, with 9 bases between them. Germline V CDR1 and CDR2: SGHTA, FQGNSA. The CDR3 extends over 14 amino acids. The CDR3 nucleotides are TGTGCCAGCAGCTTAGAAGAGGGGGCCTACGAGCAGTACTTC. Translating it yields CASSLEEGAYEQYF.

The chain joins TRBV12-3 or TRBV12-4 to TRBJ2-7, with 9 bases identical to TRBD1. The V gene end was trimmed by 3 bases and the J gene end by 3 bases; junction bases not matched to a gene: 6. The CDR3 runs to 15 residues. CDR3 amino acids: CASSFERTGVYEQYF. The CDR3 DNA is TGTGCCAGCAGTTTCGAGCGGACAGGGGTCTACGAGCAGTACTTC.

The V call is TRBV7-6, the J call TRBJ2-7; no clear D. The V end was cut by 1 base, the J end by 2 bases, with 12 bases between. This CDR3 is built from 15 residues. CDR1 SGHVS and CDR2 FNYEAQ come from the germline V gene. The CDR3, as DNA: TGTGCCAGCAGCTTAGGGTTGGGCTGGACCTACGAGCAGTACTTC. Residues: CASSLGLGWTYEQYF.

This clonotype was counted a few times. CDR3 loop: CASSLLTGKHQETQYF. In DNA form, the CDR3 reads TGTGCCAGCAGTTTATTGACAGGGAAGCACCAAGAGACCCAGTACTTC. The chain joins TRBV12-3 or TRBV12-4 to TRBJ2-5, with TRBD1 identical over 7 bases. V lost 2 bases to trimming and J lost 0 bases; unmatched junction nucleotides: 6. This CDR3 comprises 16 residues.

The chain combines TRBV27 with TRBJ2-2; the D call may be TRBD1 or TRBD2 (6 bases each). This CDR3 is 16 amino acids long. Germline V gives CDR1 MNHEY, CDR2 SMNVEV (reference sequence). V shed 4 bases and J shed 0 bases, with 12 bases lying between them. The DNA of the CDR3 is TGTGCCAGCAGTTCCCCCGGGGGCACGAACACCGGGGAGCTGTTTTTT. It codes for CASSSPGGTNTGELFF.